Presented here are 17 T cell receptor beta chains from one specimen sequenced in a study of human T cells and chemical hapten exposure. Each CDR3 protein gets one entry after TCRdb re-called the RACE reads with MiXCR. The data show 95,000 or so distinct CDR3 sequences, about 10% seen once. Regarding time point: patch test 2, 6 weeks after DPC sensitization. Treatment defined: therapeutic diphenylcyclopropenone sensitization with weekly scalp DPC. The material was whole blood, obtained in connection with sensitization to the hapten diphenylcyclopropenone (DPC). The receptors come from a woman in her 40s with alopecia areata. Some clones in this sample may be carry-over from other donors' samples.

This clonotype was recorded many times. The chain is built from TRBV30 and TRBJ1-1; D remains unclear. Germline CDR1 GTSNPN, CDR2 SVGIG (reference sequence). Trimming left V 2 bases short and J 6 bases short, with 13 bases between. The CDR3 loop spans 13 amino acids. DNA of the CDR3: TGTGCCTGGAGTACCGGGGTGGGAGCTGAAGCTTTCTTT. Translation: CAWSTGVGAEAFF.

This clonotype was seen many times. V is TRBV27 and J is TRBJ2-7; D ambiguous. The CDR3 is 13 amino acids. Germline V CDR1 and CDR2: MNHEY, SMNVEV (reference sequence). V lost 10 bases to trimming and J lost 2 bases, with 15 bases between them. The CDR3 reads CATAMAPTYEQYF. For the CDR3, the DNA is TGTGCCACCGCAATGGCCCCAACCTACGAGCAGTACTTC.

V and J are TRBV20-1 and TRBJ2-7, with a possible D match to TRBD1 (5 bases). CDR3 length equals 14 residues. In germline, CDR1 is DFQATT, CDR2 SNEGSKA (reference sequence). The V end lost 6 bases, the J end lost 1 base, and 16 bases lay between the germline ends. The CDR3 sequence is CSATDSANSYEQYF. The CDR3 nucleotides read TGCAGTGCCACCGACAGCGCCAATTCCTACGAGCAGTACTTC.

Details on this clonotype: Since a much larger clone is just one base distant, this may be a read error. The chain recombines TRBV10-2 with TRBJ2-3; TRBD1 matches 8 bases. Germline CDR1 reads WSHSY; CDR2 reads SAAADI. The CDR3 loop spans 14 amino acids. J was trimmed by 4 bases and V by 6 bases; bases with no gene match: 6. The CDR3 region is CASSNRGNSDTQYF. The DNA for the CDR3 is TGCGCCAGCAGCAACAGGGGGAACTCAGATACGCAGTATTTT.

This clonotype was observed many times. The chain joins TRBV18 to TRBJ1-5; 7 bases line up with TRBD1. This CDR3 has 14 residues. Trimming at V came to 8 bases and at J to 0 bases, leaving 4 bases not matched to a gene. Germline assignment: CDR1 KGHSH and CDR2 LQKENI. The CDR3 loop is CASMGQYSNQPQHF. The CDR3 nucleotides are TGTGCCAGCATGGGACAGTATAGCAATCAGCCCCAGCATTTT. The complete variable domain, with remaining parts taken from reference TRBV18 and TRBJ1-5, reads NAGVMQNPRHLVRRRGQEARLRCSPMKGHSHVYWYRQLPEEGLKFMVYLQKENIIDESGMPKERFSAEFPKEGPSILRIQQVVRGDSAAYFCASMGQYSNQPQHFGDGTRLSIL.

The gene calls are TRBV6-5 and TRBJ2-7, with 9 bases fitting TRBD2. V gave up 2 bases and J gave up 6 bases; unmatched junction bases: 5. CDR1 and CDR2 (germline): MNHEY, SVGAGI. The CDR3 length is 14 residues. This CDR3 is CASSYGAGGIEQYF. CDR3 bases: TGTGCCAGCAGTTACGGAGCGGGAGGAATCGAGCAGTACTTC.

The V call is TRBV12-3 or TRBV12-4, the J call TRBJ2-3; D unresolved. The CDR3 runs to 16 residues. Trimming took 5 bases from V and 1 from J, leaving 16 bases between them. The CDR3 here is CASSPRIRRRTDTQYF. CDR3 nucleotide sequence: TGTGCCAGCAGTCCTAGGATCCGCCGCCGCACAGATACGCAGTATTTT.

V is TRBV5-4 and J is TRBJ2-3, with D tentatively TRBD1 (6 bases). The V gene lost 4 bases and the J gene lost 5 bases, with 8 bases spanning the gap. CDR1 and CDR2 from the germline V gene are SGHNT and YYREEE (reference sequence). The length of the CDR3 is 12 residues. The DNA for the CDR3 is TGTGCCAGCAGCGTGACAGGAGATACGCAGTATTTT. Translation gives CASSVTGDTQYF.

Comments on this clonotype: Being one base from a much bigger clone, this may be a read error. The DNA for the CDR3 is TGTGCCAGCAGCCTGTTCGGGGGGCTAGCCTACGAGCAGTACTTC. Translation: CASSLFGGLAYEQYF. The chain uses TRBV5-4 and TRBJ2-7; a weak D match, TRBD2 (7 bases). Germline CDR1 and CDR2: SGHNT and YYREEE (reference sequence). The V end lost 4 bases, the J end lost 2 bases, and 16 bases lay between the germline ends. The CDR3 is made up of 15 amino acids.

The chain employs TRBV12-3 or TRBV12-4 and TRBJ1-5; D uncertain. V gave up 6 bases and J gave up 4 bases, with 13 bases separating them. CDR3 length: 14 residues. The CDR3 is CASSPGNQNQPQHF. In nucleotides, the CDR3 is TGTGCCAGCAGCCCGGGAAATCAGAATCAGCCCCAGCATTTT.

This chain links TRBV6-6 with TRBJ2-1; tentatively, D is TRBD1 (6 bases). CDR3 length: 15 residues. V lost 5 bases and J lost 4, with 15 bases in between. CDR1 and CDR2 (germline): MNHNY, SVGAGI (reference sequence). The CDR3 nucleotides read TGTGCCAGCAGTAAAAGACCCGGGACATACAATGAGCAGTTCTTC. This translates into CASSKRPGTYNEQFF.

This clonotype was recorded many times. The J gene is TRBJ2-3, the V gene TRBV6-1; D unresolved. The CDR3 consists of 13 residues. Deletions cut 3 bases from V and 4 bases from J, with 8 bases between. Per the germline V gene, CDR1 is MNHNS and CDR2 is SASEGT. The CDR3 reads CASSEGKPDTQYF. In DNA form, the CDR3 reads TGTGCCAGCAGTGAGGGAAAGCCAGATACGCAGTATTTT.

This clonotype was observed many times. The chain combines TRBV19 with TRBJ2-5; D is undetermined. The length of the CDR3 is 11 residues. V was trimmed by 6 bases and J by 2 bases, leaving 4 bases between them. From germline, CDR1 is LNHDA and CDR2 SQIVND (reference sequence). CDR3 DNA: TGTGCCAGTAGACAACAAGAGACCCAGTACTTC. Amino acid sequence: CASRQQETQYF.

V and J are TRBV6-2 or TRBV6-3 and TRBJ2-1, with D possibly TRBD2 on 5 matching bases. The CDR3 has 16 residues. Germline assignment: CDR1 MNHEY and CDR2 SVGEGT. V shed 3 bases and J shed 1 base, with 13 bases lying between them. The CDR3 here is CASSYLKRTSYNEQFF. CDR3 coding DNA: TGTGCCAGCAGTTATTTAAAGCGGACTTCCTACAATGAGCAGTTCTTC.

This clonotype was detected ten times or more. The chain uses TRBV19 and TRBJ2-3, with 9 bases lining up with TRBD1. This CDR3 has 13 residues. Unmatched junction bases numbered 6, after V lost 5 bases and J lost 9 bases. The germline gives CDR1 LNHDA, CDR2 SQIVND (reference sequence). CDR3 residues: CASSLIGQGTQYF. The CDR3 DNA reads TGTGCCAGTAGTTTAATCGGACAGGGGACGCAGTATTTT. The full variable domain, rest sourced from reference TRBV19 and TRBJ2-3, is DGGITQSPKYLFRKEGQNVTLSCEQNLNHDAMYWYRQDPGQGLRLIYYSQIVNDFQKGDIAEGYSVSREKKESFPLTVTSAQKNPTAFYLCASSLIGQGTQYFGPGTRLTVL.

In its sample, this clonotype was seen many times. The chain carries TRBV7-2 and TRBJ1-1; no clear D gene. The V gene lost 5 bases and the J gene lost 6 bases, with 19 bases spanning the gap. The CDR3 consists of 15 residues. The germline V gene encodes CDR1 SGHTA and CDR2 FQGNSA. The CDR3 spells CASSPEASPRAEAFF. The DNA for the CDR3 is TGTGCCAGCAGCCCCGAGGCTTCACCTAGGGCTGAAGCTTTCTTT.

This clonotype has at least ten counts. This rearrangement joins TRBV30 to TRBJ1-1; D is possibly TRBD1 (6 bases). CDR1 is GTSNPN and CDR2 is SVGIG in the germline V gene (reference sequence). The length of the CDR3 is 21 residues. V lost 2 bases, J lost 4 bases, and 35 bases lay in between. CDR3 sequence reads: CAWSHGTRETRGAHSGTEAFF. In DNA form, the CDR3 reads TGTGCCTGGAGTCATGGTACCCGAGAGACCAGGGGCGCGCATAGTGGCACTGAAGCTTTCTTT. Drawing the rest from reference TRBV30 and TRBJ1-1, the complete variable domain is SQTIHQWPATLVQPVGSPLSLECTVEGTSNPNLYWYRQAAGRGLQLLFYSVGIGQISSEVPQNLSASRPQDRQFILSSKKLLLSDSGFYLCAWSHGTRETRGAHSGTEAFFGQGTRLTVV.